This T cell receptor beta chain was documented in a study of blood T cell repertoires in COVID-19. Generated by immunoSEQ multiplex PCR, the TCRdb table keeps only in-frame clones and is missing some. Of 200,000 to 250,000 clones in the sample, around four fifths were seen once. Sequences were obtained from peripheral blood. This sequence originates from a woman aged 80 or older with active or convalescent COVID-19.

This CDR3 is CSVAQGFGYTF. CDR3 sequence (DNA): TGCAGCGTCGCCCAGGGGTTTGGCTACACCTTC. The genes are TRBV29-1 and TRBJ1-2; D is possibly TRBD1 (6 bases). This CDR3 contains 11 residues. The germline V gene encodes CDR1 SQVTM and CDR2 ANQGSEA. Trimming took off 6 bases at V and 7 bases at J, with 12 bases between the two ends.